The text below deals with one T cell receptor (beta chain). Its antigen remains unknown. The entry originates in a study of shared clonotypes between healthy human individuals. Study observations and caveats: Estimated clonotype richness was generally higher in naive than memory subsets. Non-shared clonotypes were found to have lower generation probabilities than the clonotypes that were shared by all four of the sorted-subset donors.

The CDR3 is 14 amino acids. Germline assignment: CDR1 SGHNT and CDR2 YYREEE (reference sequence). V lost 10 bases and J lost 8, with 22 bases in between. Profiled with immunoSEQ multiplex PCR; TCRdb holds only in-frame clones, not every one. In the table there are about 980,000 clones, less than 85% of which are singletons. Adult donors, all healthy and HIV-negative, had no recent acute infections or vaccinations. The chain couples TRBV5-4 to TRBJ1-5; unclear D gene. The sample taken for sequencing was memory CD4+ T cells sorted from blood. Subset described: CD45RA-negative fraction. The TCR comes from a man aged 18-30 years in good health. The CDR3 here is CAGRVSQRGKPQHF. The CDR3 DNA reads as TGTGCCGGCCGTGTGTCTCAGCGAGGAAAGCCCCAGCATTTT.